This T cell receptor (beta chain) was identified in a study of blood T cell repertoires in COVID-19 (TCRdb year 2020). At the level of the whole study: Collaborator samples came from the United States, Italy and Spain and covered acute and convalescent phases of COVID-19. The material from the prospective study consisted of cDNA or gDNA derived from T cells, B-cell-depleted T cells, or PBMCs. Subjects who had been exposed to COVID-19, were actively infected with it, or had recovered from it provided the deeply sampled blood TCRbeta repertoires that made up the dataset. The repertoires were released in a freely available public database meant as a resource for research on the immune response to SARS-CoV-2. The samples were drawn from two sources: the first 160 participants of the ongoing ImmuneRACE study, and about 1,300 subjects contributed by 6 global collaborators. Sample metadata almost always included a de-identified subject ID, COVID-19 status, age in years and sex. Where available, HLA class I and class II types were obtained from metadata supplied by the sample provider rather than from assay-based typing. Overall study outcomes, separate from this receptor: Clinical and demographic metadata were provided uncurated, with the amount varying by source and participant.

In the case of this clone: What this receptor recognizes is not known. Qualities for individual bases were not recorded, and no much larger clone is one base off.

The collaborating institutions used their own protocols to collect whole blood in K2EDTA tubes. Collaborator samples were shipped for TCRbeta analysis as frozen whole blood, isolated PBMCs, or DNA extracted from either sample type. CDR3 length: 15 amino acids, cysteine to phenylalanine. Solely the CDR3 DNA is kept, with 45 bases framed from the first base. V is shortened by 0 bases, J by 3 bases, and the region joining them spans 9 bases. Taken from the germline V gene (reference sequence), the CDR1 and CDR2 loops are LNHDA and SQIVND. TCRbeta CDR3 regions were amplified from genomic DNA using the immunoSEQ Assay, a bias-controlled multiplex PCR. On the authors' methods: Within the assay, amplification of reference gene primers was used to estimate how many nucleated cells each sample contained. To quantify the absolute abundance of each unique TCRbeta CDR3 rearrangement, sequence reads were collapsed and filtered. Productive Simpson clonality was computed per sample as the square root of Simpson's diversity index over productive rearrangements. What TCRdb holds here is the immuneACCESS table cut down to in-frame rearrangements. Part of the clones is not present; checked against another copy, under half of the missing clones reflect an unresolved V gene, and the others are unexplained. V, J and clone size are taken as reported in that table, and D and trimming were inferred from the DNA itself. The table for this sample lists 150,000 or so clones; roughly nine tenths of them were counted only once. About 5% of the sample goes to the ten largest clones.

Sequencing was carried out using peripheral blood. The sequence came from a human donor in a cohort sampled during active COVID-19. Recombination connected TRBV19 to TRBJ1-5; the D region possibly corresponds to TRBD1 (5 bases align). The CDR3 loop reads CASSIEHRLNQPQHF. At the DNA level, the sequence is TGTGCCAGTAGTATAGAGCACAGGCTCAATCAGCCCCAGCATTTT.